Below, one T cell receptor (beta chain) is given with its context. The clone's antigen remains unknown. Base qualities are not provided; no much larger clone lies one nucleotide away. TCRbeta CDR3 regions were amplified from genomic DNA by means of the immunoSEQ Assay, a bias-controlled multiplex PCR. The paper's processing steps were these. Within the assay, amplification of reference gene primers was used to estimate how many nucleated cells each sample contained. Sequence reads were collapsed and filtered to measure the absolute abundance of every unique TCRbeta CDR3 rearrangement. For each sample, productive Simpson clonality was calculated as the square root of Simpson's diversity index across productive rearrangements. TCRdb retrieved this table from immuneACCESS and kept in-frame rearrangements only. Not all clones are present; in checked studies, unresolved V genes account for under half, and no reason is known for the remainder. V, J and clone size reflect that table, while D and trimming were determined from the DNA. The sample records 90,000 to 120,000 clones, approximately 81% of which are singletons. The biggest ten clones account for 2.1% of the sample.

Each collaborating institution followed its own protocols to collect whole blood in K2EDTA tubes. For TCRbeta analysis, collaborators shipped samples as frozen whole blood, isolated PBMCs, or DNA extracted from either of those sample types. This specimen comes from a study of blood T cell repertoires in COVID-19 (dated by TCRdb to the early 2020s). General notes on the study: Samples covering the acute and convalescent phases of COVID-19 were provided by collaborators in the United States, Italy and Spain. The material from the prospective study consisted of cDNA or gDNA derived from T cells, B-cell-depleted T cells, or PBMCs. Subjects who had been exposed to COVID-19, were actively infected with it, or had recovered from it provided the deeply sampled blood TCRbeta repertoires that made up the dataset. The repertoires were released in a freely available public database intended as a resource for research on the immune response to SARS-CoV-2. Samples were obtained from the ongoing ImmuneRACE study (first 160 participants) and from approximately 1,200 subjects provided by 6 global collaborators. Sample metadata almost always included a de-identified subject ID, COVID-19 status, age in years and sex. HLA class I and class II types, where available, came from metadata supplied by the sample provider rather than from assay-based typing.

Here is what the overall study found, with its caveats: How much clinical and demographic metadata was included differed by source and by participant, and the metadata was provided uncurated.

V is trimmed back by 4 bases and J by 9 bases, and the junction contains 7 bases that no gene match accounts for. Including the terminal cysteine and phenylalanine, the CDR3 comprises 14 residues. Of all the DNA, just the CDR3 is kept, 42 bases in frame from base 1. Reading the germline V gene gives CDR1 SNHLY and CDR2 FYNNEI. This receptor was identified in a human donor in a cohort sampled during active COVID-19. Material: peripheral blood. This chain is built from TRBV2 and TRBJ2-1; 9 of the junction bases match TRBD2. The nucleotide sequence reads as follows: TGTGCCAGCAGTGCCCGGACTAGCGTGACTGAGCAGTTCTTC. Its protein product is CASSARTSVTEQFF. With the rest looked up from the reference TRBV2 and TRBJ2-1 genes rather than sequenced, the full variable domain is EPEVTQTPSHQVTQMGQEVILRCVPISNHLYFYWYRQILGQKVEFLVSFYNNEISEKSEIFDDQFSVERPDGSNFTLKIRSTKLEDSAMYFCASSARTSVTEQFFGPGTRLTVL.